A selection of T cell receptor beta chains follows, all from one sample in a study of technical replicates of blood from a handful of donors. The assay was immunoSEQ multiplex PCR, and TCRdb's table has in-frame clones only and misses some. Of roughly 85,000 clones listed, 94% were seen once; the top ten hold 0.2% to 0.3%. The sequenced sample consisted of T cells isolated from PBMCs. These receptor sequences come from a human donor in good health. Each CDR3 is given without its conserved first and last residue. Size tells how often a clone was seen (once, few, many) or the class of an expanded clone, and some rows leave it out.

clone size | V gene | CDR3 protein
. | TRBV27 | ASRSLADPLRDEQF
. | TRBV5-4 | ASSAGLSTPYNEQF
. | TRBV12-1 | AKRTRLEHTQY
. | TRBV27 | ASTSGQTNTEAF
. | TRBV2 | ASSSPLWEQY
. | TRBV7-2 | ASSLLGLGYGYT
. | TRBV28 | ASSAEKPQGYGYT
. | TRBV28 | ASSTQQGWGGSTEAF
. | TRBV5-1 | ASSLAGRGSDEQF
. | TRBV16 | ASSQSTSGEQF
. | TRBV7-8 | ASSFDRGDIYGYT
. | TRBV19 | ASSRPGFEQY
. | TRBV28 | ASSAPWERGGGNDEQY
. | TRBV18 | ASSPPQRDIWDRRKLT
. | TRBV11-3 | ASSRDPGGSSYNEQF
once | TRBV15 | ATKSGEGYEQY
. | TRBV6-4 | ASSSWTGSHGYT
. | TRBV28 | ASTAPGQPQH
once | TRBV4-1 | ASSQDRPGTSGAMKYEQY
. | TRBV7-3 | ASSPQTGYEQY
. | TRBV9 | ASTFGGSSYNEQF
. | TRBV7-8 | ASSFPTGLGNEQF
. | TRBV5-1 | ASSWPRGKKDLYSGANVLT
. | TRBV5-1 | ASMQLQGNGVYGYT
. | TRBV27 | ASSLWSGGDNEQF
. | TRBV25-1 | ASSETPGQAIGNTIY
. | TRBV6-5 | ASRRTGRYEQY
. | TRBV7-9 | ASSFPTAYEQY